A selection of T cell receptor beta chains follows, all from one sample in a study of CD8+ T cells in alopecia areata. Assay: immunoSEQ multiplex PCR; the TCRdb copy retains only in-frame clones and omits some. The sample lists over 80,000 clones; about 40% were seen once. The specimen was CD8+ T cells sorted from blood, collected at week 24, from a patient treated with tofacitinib. The receptors were gathered from a human donor with alopecia areata. CDR3s include the opening cysteine and the closing phenylalanine or tryptophan. Each record gives: J gene, clone size, D gene, CDR3 length, V gene, CDR3 DNA, CDR3 protein. The D gene is left open where the match is weak. Only part of the rows carry a size: once, few, many, or a class if the clone is expanded.

J gene: TRBJ2-3; clone size: many; D gene: NA; CDR3 length: 16; V gene: TRBV15; CDR3 DNA: TGTGCCACCAGCAGAGATTCGTCCGGCGGGCCAGATACGCAGTATTTT; CDR3 protein: CATSRDSSGGPDTQYF
J gene: TRBJ1-5; clone size: NA; D gene: NA; CDR3 length: 14; V gene: TRBV27; CDR3 DNA: TGTGCCAGCAGCATCCGGGGTAGCAATCAGCCCCAGCATTTT; CDR3 protein: CASSIRGSNQPQHF
J gene: TRBJ2-2; clone size: NA; D gene: TRBD1; CDR3 length: 16; V gene: TRBV9; CDR3 DNA: TGTGCCAGCAGCGGAACCGGGACAGGGGGAACCGGGGAGCTGTTTTTT; CDR3 protein: CASSGTGTGGTGELFF
J gene: TRBJ2-7; clone size: NA; D gene: TRBD2; CDR3 length: 14; V gene: TRBV5-6; CDR3 DNA: TGTGCCAGCAGCCTCGGGACTAGCGGGCACGAGCAGTACTTC; CDR3 protein: CASSLGTSGHEQYF
J gene: TRBJ2-5; clone size: few; D gene: TRBD2; CDR3 length: 14; V gene: TRBV27; CDR3 DNA: TGTGCCAGCAGTATGCGGGGGGGTCGGGAGACCCAGTACTTC; CDR3 protein: CASSMRGGRETQYF
J gene: TRBJ2-7; clone size: NA; D gene: NA; CDR3 length: 15; V gene: TRBV7-6; CDR3 DNA: TGTGCCAGCAGCTTTAGTCACAGGGCCGCTCAAGAGCAGTACTTC; CDR3 protein: CASSFSHRAAQEQYF
J gene: TRBJ2-2; clone size: NA; D gene: TRBD2; CDR3 length: 13; V gene: TRBV29-1; CDR3 DNA: TGCAGCGTTGAACGGGGGGACACCGGGGAGCTGTTTTTT; CDR3 protein: CSVERGDTGELFF
J gene: TRBJ2-2; clone size: few; D gene: NA; CDR3 length: 17; V gene: TRBV5-1; CDR3 DNA: TGCGCCAGCAGCTTGGTTCCGGGGCAGACGAACACCGGGGAGCTGTTTTTT; CDR3 protein: CASSLVPGQTNTGELFF
J gene: TRBJ1-2; clone size: few; D gene: NA; CDR3 length: 14; V gene: TRBV5-1; CDR3 DNA: TGCGCCAGCAGCTTGACACAGGTCAACTATGGCTACACCTTC; CDR3 protein: CASSLTQVNYGYTF
J gene: TRBJ2-1; clone size: NA; D gene: TRBD1; CDR3 length: 15; V gene: TRBV9; CDR3 DNA: TGTGCCAGCAGCGTAGGAGGGGGCGTCGACAATGAGCAGTTCTTC; CDR3 protein: CASSVGGGVDNEQFF
J gene: TRBJ2-1; clone size: NA; D gene: NA; CDR3 length: 10; V gene: TRBV7-9; CDR3 DNA: TGTGCCAGCTCCAACAATGAGCAGTTCTTC; CDR3 protein: CASSNNEQFF
J gene: TRBJ1-1; clone size: NA; D gene: NA; CDR3 length: 13; V gene: TRBV30; CDR3 DNA: TGTGCCTGGAGTGTCCAGGCACACACTGAAGCTTTCTTT; CDR3 protein: CAWSVQAHTEAFF
J gene: TRBJ2-7; clone size: NA; D gene: NA; CDR3 length: 14; V gene: TRBV7-9; CDR3 DNA: TGTGCCAGCAGCGAAACCACCTCTTCGGGAGAGCAGTACTTC; CDR3 protein: CASSETTSSGEQYF
J gene: TRBJ2-7; clone size: few; D gene: NA; CDR3 length: 13; V gene: TRBV19; CDR3 DNA: TGTGCCACCAGTAAGGGGCCGACCTACGAGCAGTACTTC; CDR3 protein: CATSKGPTYEQYF
J gene: TRBJ1-2; clone size: few; D gene: NA; CDR3 length: 15; V gene: TRBV7-9; CDR3 DNA: TGTGCCAGCAGCTTAGGACAGGTGATGAACTATGGCTACACCTTC; CDR3 protein: CASSLGQVMNYGYTF
J gene: TRBJ2-7; clone size: NA; D gene: NA; CDR3 length: 13; V gene: TRBV2; CDR3 DNA: TGTGCCAGCAGTGCGGGCGGCGTCTACGAGCAGTACTTC; CDR3 protein: CASSAGGVYEQYF
J gene: TRBJ1-2; clone size: NA; D gene: TRBD1; CDR3 length: 12; V gene: TRBV6-6; CDR3 DNA: TGTGCCAGCAGCGGGACAGGGTTTGGCTACACCTTC; CDR3 protein: CASSGTGFGYTF
J gene: TRBJ2-2; clone size: few; D gene: NA; CDR3 length: 11; V gene: TRBV29-1; CDR3 DNA: TGCAGCGTTTCACTCACCGGGGAGCTGTTTTTT; CDR3 protein: CSVSLTGELFF
J gene: TRBJ2-2; clone size: few; D gene: NA; CDR3 length: 13; V gene: TRBV29-1; CDR3 DNA: TGCAGCGTTGATTTGGCAGGCACCGGGGAGCTGTTTTTT; CDR3 protein: CSVDLAGTGELFF
J gene: TRBJ2-1; clone size: NA; D gene: NA; CDR3 length: 18; V gene: TRBV13; CDR3 DNA: TGTGCCAGCAGCTTAGGCCTCGAGGGGGGTAGCTCCTACAATGAGCAGTTCTTC; CDR3 protein: CASSLGLEGGSSYNEQFF
J gene: TRBJ1-1; clone size: few; D gene: NA; CDR3 length: 15; V gene: TRBV6-6; CDR3 DNA: TGTGCCAGCAGTCCCCTTCGGGGGCTCGACACTGAAGCTTTCTTT; CDR3 protein: CASSPLRGLDTEAFF
J gene: TRBJ2-7; clone size: few; D gene: NA; CDR3 length: 14; V gene: TRBV9; CDR3 DNA: TGTGCCAGCAGCTCCGGGACAATTCCCTACGAGCAGTACTTC; CDR3 protein: CASSSGTIPYEQYF
J gene: TRBJ1-4; clone size: NA; D gene: NA; CDR3 length: 14; V gene: TRBV6-1; CDR3 DNA: TGTGCCACCCCAGGGCCCGGAACTAATGAAAAACTGTTTTTT; CDR3 protein: CATPGPGTNEKLFF
J gene: TRBJ2-2; clone size: NA; D gene: NA; CDR3 length: 15; V gene: TRBV28; CDR3 DNA: TGTGCCAGCGCGGGGAGGACTCTGAACACCGGGGAGCTGTTTTTT; CDR3 protein: CASAGRTLNTGELFF
J gene: TRBJ2-7; clone size: NA; D gene: NA; CDR3 length: 14; V gene: TRBV28; CDR3 DNA: TGTGCCAGCAGTTACTTGAGCGACTCCTACGAGCAGTACTTC; CDR3 protein: CASSYLSDSYEQYF
J gene: TRBJ2-1; clone size: few; D gene: NA; CDR3 length: 17; V gene: TRBV7-9; CDR3 DNA: TGTGCCAGCAGCCCGCCTGTTGGAGCGCGCTCCTACAATGAGCAGTTCTTC; CDR3 protein: CASSPPVGARSYNEQFF
J gene: TRBJ1-5; clone size: few; D gene: TRBD1; CDR3 length: 14; V gene: TRBV4-1; CDR3 DNA: TGCGCCAGCAGCGCCATTCAGGGGGATCAGCCCCAGCATTTT; CDR3 protein: CASSAIQGDQPQHF
J gene: TRBJ2-3; clone size: NA; D gene: NA; CDR3 length: 15; V gene: TRBV9; CDR3 DNA: TGTGCCAGCAGCGTTAGTCAGGGGGGGCGTGATACGCAGTATTTT; CDR3 protein: CASSVSQGGRDTQYF
J gene: TRBJ1-5; clone size: NA; D gene: NA; CDR3 length: 14; V gene: TRBV19; CDR3 DNA: TGTGCCAGTAGTCTCTGGGGCTCCAATCAGCCCCAGCATTTT; CDR3 protein: CASSLWGSNQPQHF
J gene: TRBJ2-1; clone size: many; D gene: NA; CDR3 length: 12; V gene: TRBV14; CDR3 DNA: TGTGCCAGCAGCCGTGGAGGCAATGAGCAGTTCTTC; CDR3 protein: CASSRGGNEQFF
J gene: TRBJ2-5; clone size: NA; D gene: NA; CDR3 length: 13; V gene: TRBV5-1; CDR3 DNA: TGCGCCAGCAGCTTGGCCAAAAGAGAGACCCAGTACTTC; CDR3 protein: CASSLAKRETQYF
J gene: TRBJ2-3; clone size: NA; D gene: TRBD2; CDR3 length: 19; V gene: TRBV9; CDR3 DNA: TGTGCCAGCAGCGTGTACGCTAGCGGGAGTGGAGGTTTGGCAGATACGCAGTATTTT; CDR3 protein: CASSVYASGSGGLADTQYF
J gene: TRBJ2-3; clone size: NA; D gene: NA; CDR3 length: 14; V gene: TRBV13; CDR3 DNA: TGTGCCGGTGGGGAAGGGAGAGCCCCAGATACGCAGTATTTT; CDR3 protein: CAGGEGRAPDTQYF
J gene: TRBJ2-7; clone size: few; D gene: NA; CDR3 length: 14; V gene: TRBV6-5; CDR3 DNA: TGTGCCAGCAGCTACGGAGGATCCGCCTACGAGCAGTACTTC; CDR3 protein: CASSYGGSAYEQYF
J gene: TRBJ2-7; clone size: few; D gene: TRBD2; CDR3 length: 16; V gene: TRBV4-1; CDR3 DNA: TGCGCCAGCAGCCAAGATGGGACTAGCGGTACCTACGAGCAGTACTTC; CDR3 protein: CASSQDGTSGTYEQYF
J gene: TRBJ2-7; clone size: NA; D gene: TRBD1; CDR3 length: 15; V gene: TRBV15; CDR3 DNA: TGTGCCACCAGCAGATTACACAGGGGGGACTACGAGCAGTACTTC; CDR3 protein: CATSRLHRGDYEQYF
J gene: TRBJ2-1; clone size: few; D gene: TRBD2; CDR3 length: 16; V gene: TRBV19; CDR3 DNA: TGTGCCAGTAGTATAGTCGCGGGAGGGGTTCACAATGAGCAGTTCTTC; CDR3 protein: CASSIVAGGVHNEQFF
J gene: TRBJ2-4; clone size: NA; D gene: NA; CDR3 length: 17; V gene: TRBV15; CDR3 DNA: TGTGCCACCAGCCGTATCGGGACTCAGAGGGCCAAAAACATTCAGTACTTC; CDR3 protein: CATSRIGTQRAKNIQYF
J gene: TRBJ1-1; clone size: NA; D gene: NA; CDR3 length: 13; V gene: TRBV2; CDR3 DNA: TGTGCCAGCAGTGTAGGAGGGTACACTGAAGCTTTCTTT; CDR3 protein: CASSVGGYTEAFF
J gene: TRBJ2-7; clone size: few; D gene: TRBD2; CDR3 length: 14; V gene: TRBV27; CDR3 DNA: TGTGCCAGCAGTTTAGGCGGGAGGGCGGTCGAGCAGTACTTC; CDR3 protein: CASSLGGRAVEQYF
J gene: TRBJ1-1; clone size: few; D gene: TRBD1; CDR3 length: 11; V gene: TRBV30; CDR3 DNA: TGTGCCGCGGGACAGTCCTATGAAGCTTTCTTT; CDR3 protein: CAAGQSYEAFF
J gene: TRBJ2-7; clone size: once; D gene: TRBD2; CDR3 length: 18; V gene: TRBV10-3; CDR3 DNA: TGTGCCATCAGTGAGTCCGGGACTAGCGGGGGGATCTCCTACGAGCAGTACTTC; CDR3 protein: CAISESGTSGGISYEQYF
J gene: TRBJ2-3; clone size: few; D gene: TRBD2; CDR3 length: 15; V gene: TRBV28; CDR3 DNA: TGTGCCAGCAGTACCGGACTAGCGACGACAGATACGCAGTATTTT; CDR3 protein: CASSTGLATTDTQYF
J gene: TRBJ2-7; clone size: few; D gene: NA; CDR3 length: 14; V gene: TRBV6-1; CDR3 DNA: TGTGCCACCCGGATGGAGCGGGTAGCGGCCGAGCAGTACTTC; CDR3 protein: CATRMERVAAEQYF
J gene: TRBJ2-2; clone size: NA; D gene: NA; CDR3 length: 14; V gene: TRBV6-5; CDR3 DNA: TGTGCCAGCAGTTATATGGGGGAGGTCCGGGAGCTGTTTTTT; CDR3 protein: CASSYMGEVRELFF
J gene: TRBJ2-7; clone size: few; D gene: TRBD2; CDR3 length: 16; V gene: TRBV13; CDR3 DNA: TGTGCCAGCAGCTCTAGAAGCGGGAACCCCCTTTACGAGCAGTACTTC; CDR3 protein: CASSSRSGNPLYEQYF